One and the same sample provided the 30 T cell receptor beta chains below, sequenced in a study of T-cell memory formation after mild COVID-19 (dated by TCRdb to 2020 to 2023). Library generation was performed with 5' RACE. The sample was run on an Illumina NovaSeq 6000. Starting from the raw public reads, TCRdb applied fastp trimming at Q25, assembled clones with MiXCR and retained in-frame beta chains. Rows are combined by CDR3 protein, so each entry shows the most common genes and DNA. This sample holds 85,000 to 120,000 distinct CDR3 sequences; about 15% were observed only once. The ten biggest clones cover 28% of the sample. Source material: PBMCs or a T cell subset sorted from them (not recorded which). The origin of the receptors is an adult woman who had mild COVID-19 (a few samples of this study predate the infection). The sample titles of this study are shuffled in the database, so cell type and time point are left out; the donor was told from shared clones.

The chain has TRBV20-1 and TRBJ2-1; TRBD1 matches at 9 bases. CDR3 size: 13 residues. J gave up 9 bases and V 1 base, and 4 bases lay outside the gene matches. The germline gives CDR1 DFQATT, CDR2 SNEGSKA (reference sequence). CDR3 sequence reads: CSARGDRVFEQFF. The CDR3 nucleotides are TGCAGTGCTAGAGGGGACAGGGTCTTTGAGCAGTTCTTC.

V usage is TRBV20-1 and J usage is TRBJ1-5; 8 nucleotides line up with TRBD1. Germline lookup yields CDR1 DFQATT and CDR2 SNEGSKA (reference sequence). The V gene end was trimmed by 6 bases and the J gene end by 2 bases; junction bases not matched to a gene: 3. The CDR3 covers 13 residues. In DNA, the CDR3 is TGCAGTGCCGAGACAGGGGGCAATCAGCCCCAGCATTTT. Its translation is CSAETGGNQPQHF.

This rearrangement joins TRBV20-1 to TRBJ2-7, with a tentative D call TRBD2 (6 bases). The CDR3 is made up of 16 amino acids. The V and J ends lost 5 bases and 3 bases respectively, with 23 bases between them. Germline CDR1 is DFQATT and CDR2 is SNEGSKA (reference sequence). The CDR3 spells CSAAPPRGTEYYEQYF. CDR3 sequence (DNA): TGCAGTGCTGCCCCTCCGCGCGGGACGGAGTACTACGAGCAGTACTTC.

CDR3 coding DNA: TGTGCCAGCAGTTACTCGGGGCAGGGTAGTTTCTATGGCTACACCTTC. This gives the protein CASSYSGQGSFYGYTF. The chain couples TRBV6-5 to TRBJ1-2; a possible D gene is TRBD1 (5 bases). The CDR3 length is 16 residues. CDR1 and CDR2 (germline): MNHEY, SVGAGI. V was trimmed by 0 bases and J by 4 bases, leaving 15 bases between them.

This clonotype has a handful of counts. The chain recombines TRBV5-1 with TRBJ2-4; TRBD1 matches at 10 bases. The trim removed 4 bases at V and 5 bases at J, leaving 6 bases unmatched. CDR1 SGHRS and CDR2 YFSETQ come from the germline V gene. This CDR3 is built from 15 residues. This CDR3 is CASSTATGGQNIQYF. For the CDR3, the DNA is TGCGCCAGCAGCACCGCGACAGGGGGCCAAAACATTCAGTACTTC.

This clonotype was observed a handful of times. The V call is TRBV7-9, the J call TRBJ1-5, with 9 bases matching TRBD1. Germline V gives CDR1 SEHNR, CDR2 FQNEAQ (reference sequence). The ends lost 6 bases at V and 5 bases at J; junction bases unmatched: 5. The CDR3 is 14 residues long. The CDR3 nucleotides read TGTGCCAGCAGTTCGGGACAGGGCGATCAGCCCCAGCATTTT. Translation gives CASSSGQGDQPQHF.

The sample holds many counts of this clonotype. The chain is built from TRBV6-5 and TRBJ1-1; weak D call: TRBD1 (6 bases). CDR1 MNHEY and CDR2 SVGAGI come from the germline V gene. CDR3 length: 13 residues. V lost 4 bases to trimming and J lost 12 bases, with 18 bases between them. The CDR3: CASSWTDRSGTFF. As DNA, the CDR3 is TGTGCCAGCAGTTGGACAGACCGTTCGGGAACTTTCTTT.

In this sample, this clonotype turned up a few times. The CDR3 DNA reads as TGTGCCAGCAGCCCCCGACGGAACTCCTACGAGCAGTACTTC. Residues: CASSPRRNSYEQYF. V gene TRBV7-8 combines with J gene TRBJ2-7; no clear D gene. The CDR3 covers 14 residues. The germline V and J ends were trimmed by 5 bases and 0 bases, with 11 bases remaining between them. Germline V gene lookup returns CDR1 SGHVS and CDR2 FQNEAQ.

This clonotype has more than one count but fewer than ten. The chain recombines TRBV4-2 with TRBJ2-2; D is possibly TRBD1 or TRBD2 (6 bases each). The CDR3 covers 16 residues. Trimming took 0 bases from V and 7 from J, leaving 15 bases between them. Germline assignment: CDR1 LGHNA and CDR2 YNFKEQ. CDR3 in DNA: TGTGCCAGCAGCCAAGAAGAAGGGGGGCGGAACGGGGAGCTGTTTTTT. Its translation is CASSQEEGGRNGELFF.

This clonotype was seen a few times. The chain combines TRBV11-2 with TRBJ2-3; D remains ambiguous. The ends were cut back, 1 base at V and 4 bases at J, with 9 bases in the middle. The V gene's germline CDR1 is SGHAT and CDR2 FQNNGV. The CDR3 extends over 14 amino acids. The CDR3 is CASSLVGSPDTQYF. In DNA form, the CDR3 reads TGTGCCAGCAGCTTAGTAGGGTCCCCAGATACGCAGTATTTT. Variable domain in full (rest from reference TRBV11-2 and TRBJ2-3): EAGVAQSPRYKIIEKRQSVAFWCNPISGHATLYWYQQILGQGPKLLIQFQNNGVVDDSQLPKDRFSAERLKGVDSTLKIQPAKLEDSAVYLCASSLVGSPDTQYFGPGTRLTVL.

This clonotype was observed a handful of times. J is TRBJ2-1 and V is TRBV7-9; 9 nucleotides align to TRBD1. The CDR3 sequence is 16 residues long. CDR1 is SEHNR and CDR2 is FQNEAQ in the germline V gene (reference sequence). Trimming at V came to 5 bases and at J to 6 bases, leaving 11 bases not matched to a gene. This CDR3 reads CASSPPRDRVGNEQFF. CDR3 DNA sequence: TGTGCCAGCAGCCCGCCCCGGGACAGGGTCGGCAATGAGCAGTTCTTC.

The V gene is TRBV7-6, the J gene TRBJ2-2; D call uncertain. V lost 5 bases and J 3 bases, leaving 7 bases between the germline ends. Germline V gives CDR1 SGHVS, CDR2 FNYEAQ. This CDR3 contains 13 residues. CDR3 sequence (DNA): TGTGCCAGCAGCCCTGAAGACACCGGGGAGCTGTTTTTT. Its protein is CASSPEDTGELFF.

The chain couples TRBV6-6 to TRBJ1-5; D gene ambiguous. CDR3 size: 14 residues. Looked up from germline, CDR1 is MNHNY and CDR2 is SVGAGI (reference sequence). V gave up 2 bases and J gave up 3 bases, with 8 bases separating them. The CDR3 loop reads CASSYVELNQPQHF. CDR3 nucleotides: TGTGCCAGCAGTTACGTAGAGCTCAATCAGCCCCAGCATTTT.

This clonotype was counted only a few times. J is TRBJ2-4 and V is TRBV29-1; 11 positions agree with TRBD2. V was clipped by 7 bases and J by 7 bases; unmatched bases: 9. Germline CDR1 reads SQVTM; CDR2 reads ANQGSEA. There are 14 residues in the CDR3. CDR3 nucleotide sequence: TGCAGCGCAGAGCGACTAGCGGGATGGAACATTCAGTACTTC. Protein product: CSAERLAGWNIQYF.

A single count supports this clonotype. This rearrangement joins TRBV27 to TRBJ1-2; D is unresolved. Germline V gene sequence: CDR1 MNHEY, CDR2 SMNVEV (reference sequence). The CDR3 covers 13 residues. The V end lost 2 bases, the J end lost 4 bases, and 8 bases lay between the germline ends. Here the CDR3 DNA reads TGTGCCAGCAGTTTAGGGCAGTTCTATGGCTACACCTTC. Its translation: CASSLGQFYGYTF.

This rearrangement joins TRBV7-9 to TRBJ2-1; the match to TRBD2 covers 8 bases. Trimming cost V 4 bases and J 8 bases; bases outside gene matches: 10. CDR1 is SEHNR and CDR2 is FQNEAQ in the germline V gene (reference sequence). The CDR3 extends over 15 amino acids. As DNA, the CDR3 is TGTGCCAGCAGCTCGCCTTCTGGACTAGCCGATGAGCAGTTCTTC. It is translated as CASSSPSGLADEQFF.

This clonotype was detected a few times. The chain is built from TRBV25-1 and TRBJ2-1; possible D gene TRBD2, 6 bases. Germline V gene lookup returns CDR1 MGHDK and CDR2 SYGVNS. This CDR3 is 16 amino acids long. V lost 2 bases to trimming and J lost 4 bases, with 15 bases between them. CDR3 in DNA: TGTGCCAGCAGTGAAACCGGAGTAGCGGAGTACAATGAGCAGTTCTTC. It translates to CASSETGVAEYNEQFF.

The chain employs TRBV20-1 and TRBJ2-7; TRBD1 matches at 8 bases. The CDR3 length is 14 residues. J lost 2 bases, V lost 2 bases, and 5 bases had no gene match. Germline V gene data show CDR1 as DFQATT and CDR2 as SNEGSKA (reference sequence). The CDR3 sequence is CSARSRTGTYEQYF. The DNA for the CDR3 is TGCAGTGCTAGAAGCAGGACAGGGACCTACGAGCAGTACTTC.

The V and J genes are TRBV6-2 or TRBV6-3 and TRBJ1-5; D ambiguous. Deletions cut 5 bases from V and 0 bases from J, with 11 bases between. CDR3 length: 15 residues. Germline assignment: CDR1 MNHEY and CDR2 SVGEGT. The CDR3 DNA sequence: TGTGCCAGCAGTCCTTACAACTATAGCAATCAGCCCCAGCATTTT. It codes for CASSPYNYSNQPQHF.

In DNA, the CDR3 is TGTGCCAGCAGTGAAGCGCTTTCACAGGGGATCAACTACGAGCAGTACTTC. This translates into CASSEALSQGINYEQYF. The chain is built from TRBV2 and TRBJ2-7, with 7 bases matching TRBD1. Trimming at V came to 0 bases and at J to 3 bases, leaving 11 bases not matched to a gene. Germline V lookup: CDR1 SNHLY, CDR2 FYNNEI. The CDR3 has 17 amino acids.

The chain carries TRBV12-3 or TRBV12-4 and TRBJ2-7; D call uncertain. The germline V and J ends were trimmed by 6 bases and 6 bases, with 12 bases remaining between them. The CDR3 is 12 residues long. The CDR3 nucleotides are TGTGCCAGCAGCTTCAACGTCGGCGAGCAGTACTTC. Translated: CASSFNVGEQYF.

This clonotype was found a few times. The V gene is TRBV7-9, the J gene TRBJ2-2; D gene ambiguous. Trimming pared 5 bases from V and 2 bases from J, leaving 15 bases between. There are 16 residues in the CDR3. Germline lookup yields CDR1 SEHNR and CDR2 FQNEAQ (reference sequence). CDR3 loop: CASSALTSGNTGELFF. The CDR3 coding sequence is TGTGCCAGCAGCGCCCTTACATCCGGTAACACCGGGGAGCTGTTTTTT. The whole variable domain, filled in from reference TRBV7-9 and TRBJ2-2, reads DTGVSQNPRHKITKRGQNVTFRCDPISEHNRLYWYRQTLGQGPEFLTYFQNEAQLEKSRLLSDRFSAERPKGSFSTLEIQRTEQGDSAMYLCASSALTSGNTGELFFGEGSRLTVL.

This chain connects TRBV7-9 to TRBJ2-7, with unresolved D. The CDR3 totals 14 residues. CDR1 is SEHNR, CDR2 FQNEAQ, per germline (reference sequence). The V and J ends lost 7 bases and 4 bases respectively, with 17 bases between them. CDR3 region: CASTPGSSAYEQYF. The CDR3 DNA reads TGTGCCAGCACCCCCGGCTCGAGCGCGTACGAGCAGTACTTC.

In this sample, this clonotype turned up a few times. The CDR3 loop reads CASSLEPGVYGYTF. The CDR3 bases are TGCGCCAGCAGCTTGGAGCCGGGGGTCTATGGCTACACCTTC. The genes are TRBV5-1 and TRBJ1-2, with D tentatively TRBD1 (5 bases). V was clipped by 0 bases and J by 4 bases, with 10 bases between them. Germline V gives CDR1 SGHRS, CDR2 YFSETQ. The CDR3 length is 14 residues. Variable domain in full (rest from reference TRBV5-1 and TRBJ1-2): KAGVTQTPRYLIKTRGQQVTLSCSPISGHRSVSWYQQTPGQGLQFLFEYFSETQRNKGNFPGRFSGRQFSNSRSEMNVSTLELGDSALYLCASSLEPGVYGYTFGSGTRLTVV.

This clonotype turned up a few times. The rearrangement uses TRBV20-1 and TRBJ1-2; a weak D match, TRBD1 (5 bases). Looked up from germline, CDR1 is DFQATT and CDR2 is SNEGSKA (reference sequence). V was pared by 0 bases and J by 6 bases, with 5 bases between. This CDR3 contains 11 residues. CDR3 protein: CSAREGDGYTF. In DNA, the CDR3 is TGCAGTGCTAGAGAGGGGGATGGCTACACCTTC.

This clonotype was found many times. The chain combines TRBV12-3 or TRBV12-4 with TRBJ2-7, with TRBD1 matching over 9 bases. CDR3 length: 15 amino acids. Germline trimming cut 2 bases from V and 4 bases from J; bases unmatched to any gene: 6. The CDR3 is CASSLSGDREYEQYF. The CDR3 region has the DNA TGTGCCAGCAGTTTAAGCGGGGACAGGGAGTACGAGCAGTACTTC.

V usage is TRBV7-8 and J usage is TRBJ2-1, with D tentatively TRBD2 (5 bases). The V end lost 0 bases, the J end lost 2 bases, and 14 bases lay between the germline ends. CDR1 and CDR2 (germline): SGHVS, FQNEAQ. The CDR3 length is 17 residues. This CDR3 is CASSLASGVLAYNEQFF. The CDR3 DNA is TGTGCCAGCAGCTTAGCCTCCGGGGTACTTGCCTACAATGAGCAGTTCTTC. Full variable domain (outside the CDR3, taken from reference TRBV7-8 and TRBJ2-1): GAGVSQSPRYKVAKRGQDVALRCDPISGHVSLFWYQQALGQGPEFLTYFQNEAQLDKSGLPSDRFFAERPEGSVSTLKIQRTQQEDSAVYLCASSLASGVLAYNEQFFGPGTRLTVL.

V and J are TRBV3-1 and TRBJ1-2; D is ambiguous. This CDR3 has 16 amino acids. Germline V CDR1 and CDR2: LGHDT, YNNKEL (reference sequence). V was shortened by 0 bases and J by 5 bases, with 16 bases between the two germline ends. CDR3 bases: TGTGCCAGCAGCCAAGAAATGGCGACGGAGTGGTATGGCTACACCTTC. Protein: CASSQEMATEWYGYTF. The variable domain in full, completed from reference TRBV3-1 and TRBJ1-2, reads DTAVSQTPKYLVTQMGNDKSIKCEQNLGHDTMYWYKQDSKKFLKIMFSYNNKELIINETVPNRFSPKSPDKAHLNLHINSLELGDSAVYFCASSQEMATEWYGYTFGSGTRLTVV.

V is TRBV7-8 and J is TRBJ1-2, with 10 bases that match TRBD1. CDR1 and CDR2 (germline): SGHVS, FQNEAQ. This CDR3 contains 20 residues. With V trimmed by 3 bases and J by 0 bases, 16 bases remained unmatched. As DNA, the CDR3 is TGTGCCAGCAGCTTGGCACGACAGGGGGCTCCGCTAGAAACTAACTATGGCTACACCTTC. Its protein is CASSLARQGAPLETNYGYTF.

The gene calls are TRBV27 and TRBJ2-7, with no clear D. Trimming took off 0 bases at V and 0 bases at J, with 6 bases between the two ends. From germline, CDR1 is MNHEY and CDR2 SMNVEV (reference sequence). This CDR3 contains 14 residues. Here the CDR3 DNA reads TGTGCCAGCAGTTTATCTTGGAGCTCCTACGAGCAGTACTTC. Protein: CASSLSWSSYEQYF.